The 19 T cell receptor beta chains below come from one sample, sequenced in a study of CD8+ T cells in alopecia areata. Extracted RNA was reverse transcribed, and the resulting cDNA served as sequencing template. Sequencing used immunoSEQ multiplex PCR; TCRdb keeps in-frame clones, though not all of them. The sample shows more than 200,000 clones, around two fifths of them seen only once. The treatment here: oral pan-JAK inhibitor, 5-10 mg twice daily. The sample was CD4+ T cells sorted from blood, taken between weeks 36 and 40, from a patient treated with tofacitinib. The receptors derive from a human donor with alopecia areata.

The chain uses TRBV2 and TRBJ2-7, with a weak D call TRBD2 (6 bases). This CDR3 region has 11 residues. Trimming left V 7 bases short and J 9 bases short, with 13 bases between. Germline CDR1 SNHLY, CDR2 FYNNEI. Written as DNA, the CDR3 is TGTGCCAGCAATCGGGCGGAGGGGCAGTACTTC. It translates to CASNRAEGQYF.

The genes are TRBV5-6 and TRBJ2-5, with D perhaps TRBD1 or TRBD2 (5 bases each). The CDR3 length is 12 residues. CDR1 and CDR2 (germline): SGHDT, YYEEEE. V lost 5 bases and J 9 bases, leaving 14 bases between the germline ends. The CDR3 DNA follows: TGTGCCAGCAGTTACTGGGACGGGCCCCAGTACTTC. It specifies CASSYWDGPQYF.

The rearrangement uses TRBV29-1 and TRBJ2-3; 9 bases are shared with TRBD1. Unmatched junction bases numbered 3, after V lost 7 bases and J lost 4 bases. The CDR3 is 12 amino acids. The germline gives CDR1 SQVTM, CDR2 ANQGSEA. CDR3 in DNA: TGCAGCGACCGGACAGGGGCAGATACGCAGTATTTT. This gives the protein CSDRTGADTQYF.

V and J are TRBV27 and TRBJ1-5; D remains unclear. V was clipped by 0 bases and J by 6 bases, with 6 bases between them. Germline loops: CDR1 MNHEY, CDR2 SMNVEV (reference sequence). This CDR3 is 13 amino acids long. The CDR3 nucleotides read TGTGCCAGCAGTTTATCTTTTCGTCAGCCCCAGCATTTT. Translation: CASSLSFRQPQHF.

The chain employs TRBV30 and TRBJ2-1; tentatively, D is TRBD2 (5 bases). The germline V gene has CDR1 GTSNPN and CDR2 SVGIG (reference sequence). Trimming removed 4 bases at V and 8 bases at J, with 9 bases between. There are 11 residues in the CDR3. CDR3 loop: CAWTGEDEQFF. The CDR3 DNA reads as TGTGCCTGGACCGGGGAAGATGAGCAGTTCTTC.

The V call is TRBV27, the J call TRBJ2-1, with TRBD2 matching 12 bases. The CDR3 consists of 16 residues. The germline V gene has CDR1 MNHEY and CDR2 SMNVEV (reference sequence). V gave up 5 bases and J gave up 6 bases; unmatched junction bases: 8. The CDR3 spells CASSPPGLAGRNEQFF. DNA for the CDR3: TGTGCCAGCAGTCCCCCGGGACTAGCGGGCCGCAATGAGCAGTTCTTC.

This clone was detected once. The rearrangement uses TRBV11-3 and TRBJ2-1; 9 nucleotides align to TRBD2. Losses at the gene ends were 4 bases for V and 12 bases for J; bases not matched to a gene: 10. Germline CDR1 is SGHNT and CDR2 is YENEEA. The CDR3 extends over 14 amino acids. Here the CDR3 reads CASSSSPLAGPQFF. The CDR3 DNA reads as TGTGCCAGCAGCTCCAGCCCACTAGCGGGTCCGCAGTTCTTC. Together with reference TRBV11-3 and TRBJ2-1, the CDR3 gives the full variable domain: EAGVVQSPRYKIIEKKQPVAFWCNPISGHNTLYWYLQNLGQGPELLIRYENEEAVDDSQLPKDRFSAERLKGVDSTLKIQPAELGDSAVYLCASSSSPLAGPQFFGPGTRLTVL.

The rearrangement uses TRBV9 and TRBJ2-1; 7 bases match TRBD2. V lost 3 bases and J lost 2; bases outside the gene matches: 5. The CDR3 sequence is 15 residues long. The V gene's germline CDR1 is SGDLS and CDR2 YYNGEE. The CDR3 DNA sequence: TGTGCCAGCAGCGGGAGCGGGGATGCCTACAATGAGCAGTTCTTC. Protein: CASSGSGDAYNEQFF.

This chain uses TRBV7-9 with TRBJ2-5; D remains unclear. The CDR3 length is 12 residues. V lost 5 bases and J 5 bases, leaving 9 bases between the germline ends. CDR1 is SEHNR, CDR2 FQNEAQ, per germline (reference sequence). The CDR3 sequence is CASSALGETQYF. In nucleotides, the CDR3 is TGTGCCAGCAGCGCCCTCGGGGAGACCCAGTACTTC.

The table lists this clone with a few counts. The V call is TRBV7-8, the J call TRBJ1-5; D remains unclear. Germline CDR1 SGHVS, CDR2 FQNEAQ. CDR3 length: 15 residues. With 1 base removed from V and 7 bases from J, the gap between germline ends came to 14 bases. CDR3 coding DNA: TGTGCCAGCAGCTTAGAGGCGAATCCGGGGCAGCCCCAGCATTTT. It codes for CASSLEANPGQPQHF.

The chain carries TRBV18 and TRBJ2-7; 8 nucleotides agree with TRBD2. With 5 bases clipped from V and 6 bases from J, the junction kept 21 bases outside the gene matches. This CDR3 has 18 residues. Germline V gene data show CDR1 as KGHSH and CDR2 as LQKENI. The CDR3 region has the DNA TGTGCCAGCTCAACACACCGTCGCGAAATAGCGGGACTAGTCGAGCAGTACTTC. This sequence encodes CASSTHRREIAGLVEQYF.

The chain is built from TRBV29-1 and TRBJ2-1, with 9 bases that match TRBD2. The ends lost 7 bases at V and 2 bases at J; junction bases unmatched: 3. The CDR3 covers 13 residues. CDR1 is SQVTM, CDR2 ANQGSEA, per germline. The CDR3 reads CSGGLAPYNEQFF. Written as DNA, the CDR3 is TGCAGCGGAGGACTAGCGCCCTACAATGAGCAGTTCTTC.

The chain joins TRBV7-2 to TRBJ2-1; possible D gene TRBD1, 6 bases. The CDR3 contains 14 residues. Germline V gene lookup returns CDR1 SGHTA and CDR2 FQGNSA. Trimming pared 5 bases from V and 10 bases from J, leaving 18 bases between. CDR3 residues: CASSPWSRGSEQFF. The CDR3 DNA reads TGTGCCAGCAGCCCTTGGTCGAGGGGGAGCGAGCAGTTCTTC.

The V and J genes are TRBV10-3 and TRBJ2-1; 9 nucleotides match TRBD1. Germline V gene sequence: CDR1 ENHRY, CDR2 SYGVKD. This CDR3 is built from 15 residues. V shed 7 bases, J shed 7 bases, and the junction held 11 bases outside the gene matches. CDR3 in amino acids: CAITGDRGTSNEQFF. The CDR3 DNA reads as TGTGCCATCACCGGAGACAGGGGGACCTCAAATGAGCAGTTCTTC.

The V and J genes are TRBV9 and TRBJ2-6; the D is unclear. This CDR3 contains 15 residues. Trimming removed 4 bases from V and 0 bases from J, with 8 bases in between. Germline values: CDR1 SGDLS, CDR2 YYNGEE. The CDR3 region has the DNA TGTGCCAGCAGCAACCGGTTCTCTGGGGCCAACGTCCTGACTTTC. Translating it yields CASSNRFSGANVLTF.

The chain employs TRBV30 and TRBJ2-4, with 8 bases identical to TRBD2. The CDR3 has 15 residues. V shed 3 bases, J shed 6 bases, and the junction held 10 bases outside the gene matches. Per germline, CDR1 GTSNPN and CDR2 SVGIG (reference sequence). This CDR3 is CAWSRGLAGGNIQYF. In DNA, the CDR3 is TGTGCCTGGAGCCGGGGGCTAGCGGGTGGAAACATTCAGTACTTC.

The table lists this clone with a count of one. This chain links TRBV30 with TRBJ2-1; D is perhaps TRBD2 (5 bases). Germline CDR1 reads GTSNPN; CDR2 reads SVGIG (reference sequence). The CDR3 runs 14 residues. Trimming removed 0 bases from V and 4 bases from J, with 10 bases in between. CDR3 residues: CAWSVRSGYNEQFF. In nucleotides, the CDR3 is TGTGCCTGGAGTGTACGGAGCGGATACAATGAGCAGTTCTTC.

The chain joins TRBV2 to TRBJ2-1; D is perhaps TRBD2 (5 bases). CDR3 length: 13 residues. Germline loops: CDR1 SNHLY, CDR2 FYNNEI. Trimming shortened V by 8 bases and J by 6 bases, and 14 bases separated the two germline ends. CDR3 in amino acids: CASSTREGNEQFF. For the CDR3, the DNA is TGTGCCAGCTCTACTAGAGAGGGCAATGAGCAGTTCTTC. The complete variable domain, with remaining parts taken from reference TRBV2 and TRBJ2-1, reads EPEVTQTPSHQVTQMGQEVILRCVPISNHLYFYWYRQILGQKVEFLVSFYNNEISEKSEIFDDQFSVERPDGSNFTLKIRSTKLEDSAMYFCASSTREGNEQFFGPGTRLTVL.

This clone has a handful of counts. The same CDR3 can be traced to other DNA sequences in this sample. The chain carries TRBV6-6 and TRBJ2-7; D perhaps matches TRBD1 (5 bases). V lost 2 bases and J lost 0, with 5 bases in between. The CDR3 has 13 amino acids. CDR1 and CDR2 from the germline V gene are MNHNY and SVGAGI (reference sequence). For the CDR3, the DNA is TGTGCCAGCAGTTACGACAGCTCCTACGAGCAGTACTTC. It encodes CASSYDSSYEQYF.